This TCR beta chain was identified in a study of T cell responses to AZD1222 COVID-19 vaccine. The study, taken as a whole, reports: Two AZD1222 administrations were followed by greater Spike-specific TCR breadth and depth. White British people made up most donors, females outnumbered males, and clonal diversity was possibly underestimated.

Sequencing was performed with immunoSEQ multiplex PCR; in TCRdb, only in-frame clones are kept and a portion is missing. The table includes about 130,000 clones, roughly 93% detected once. Germline values: CDR1 SNHLY, CDR2 FYNNEI. This CDR3 region has 13 residues. Trimming shortened V by 4 bases and J by 4 bases, and 8 bases separated the two germline ends. On this clone: The antigen remains unidentified.

The source was peripheral blood, collected on day 0 of AZD1222 vaccination. The chain combines TRBV2 with TRBJ1-5; perhaps TRBD1 as D (6 bases). The sequence was collected from an adult in good health. CDR3 loop: CASSATGNQPQHF. The CDR3 DNA reads as TGTGCCAGCAGTGCTACAGGGAATCAGCCCCAGCATTTT.